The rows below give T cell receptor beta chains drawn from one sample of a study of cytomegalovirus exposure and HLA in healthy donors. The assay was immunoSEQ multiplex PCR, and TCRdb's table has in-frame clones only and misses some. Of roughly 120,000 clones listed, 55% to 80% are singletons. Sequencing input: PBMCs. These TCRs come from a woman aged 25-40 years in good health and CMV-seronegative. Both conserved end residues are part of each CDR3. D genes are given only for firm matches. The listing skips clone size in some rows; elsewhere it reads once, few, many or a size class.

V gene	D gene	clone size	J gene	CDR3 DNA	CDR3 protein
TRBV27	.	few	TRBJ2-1	TGTGCCAGCAGCCAACAGGGCAGCTCCTACAATGAGCAGTTCTTC	CASSQQGSSYNEQFF
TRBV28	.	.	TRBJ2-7	TGTGCCAGCAGAACTCATTACGAGCAGTACTTC	CASRTHYEQYF
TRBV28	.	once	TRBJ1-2	TGTGCCAGCAGTTCCCCGCGGACAGTCTATGGCTACACCTTC	CASSSPRTVYGYTF
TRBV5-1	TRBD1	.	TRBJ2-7	TGCGCCAGCAGCTTGGCGGACAGGGGTGGGGAGCAGTACTTC	CASSLADRGGEQYF
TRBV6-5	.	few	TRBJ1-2	TGTGCCAGCACCCGGCGACCCGACTCTGGCTACACCTTC	CASTRRPDSGYTF
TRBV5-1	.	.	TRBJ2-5	TGCGCCAGCAGCTTGGCCCGAGAAGAGACCCAGTACTTC	CASSLAREETQYF
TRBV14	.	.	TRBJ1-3	TGTGCCAGCAGCCCCAGACAGGTCTCCTCTGGAAACACCATATATTTT	CASSPRQVSSGNTIYF
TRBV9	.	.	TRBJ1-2	TGTGCCAGCAGCGTAGCTGGGGGGGCCTATGGCTACACCTTC	CASSVAGGAYGYTF
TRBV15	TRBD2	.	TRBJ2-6	TGTGCCACCAGCAGCCGAGGAGGGTGGTCTCAACTAGCGGGACGCTCTGGGGCCAACGTCCTGACTTTC	CATSSRGGWSQLAGRSGANVLTF
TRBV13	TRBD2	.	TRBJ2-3	TGTGCCAGCAGCCCAGAGCGGGAGAGAGGCACAGATACGCAGTATTTT	CASSPERERGTDTQYF
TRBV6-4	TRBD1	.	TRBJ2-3	TGTGCCAGCAGTGAAGGGACAGGGGCAGATACGCAGTATTTT	CASSEGTGADTQYF
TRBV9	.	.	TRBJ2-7	TGTGCCAGCAGCGTAGACTTGGAGGGCGGCGAGCAGTACTTC	CASSVDLEGGEQYF
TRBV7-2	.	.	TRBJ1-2	TGTGCCAGCAGCTTAGCCCGACAGAACTATGGCTACACCTTC	CASSLARQNYGYTF
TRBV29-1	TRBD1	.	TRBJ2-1	TGCAGCGTTCGGACAGGCTGGGAGCAGTTCTTC	CSVRTGWEQFF
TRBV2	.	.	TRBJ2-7	TGTGCCAGCAGCCTGAGCTCCTACGAGCAGTACTTC	CASSLSSYEQYF
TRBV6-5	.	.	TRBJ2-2	TGTGCCAGCAGCACAGGGCTCGCCGGGGAGCTGTTTTTT	CASSTGLAGELFF
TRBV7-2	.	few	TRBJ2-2	TGTGCCAGCAGCGCACAGGGCAACACCGGGGAGCTGTTTTTT	CASSAQGNTGELFF
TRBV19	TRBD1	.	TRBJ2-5	TGTGCCAGTAGTATAGGCCGGGACAGGGGGCCGGAGACCCAGTACTTC	CASSIGRDRGPETQYF
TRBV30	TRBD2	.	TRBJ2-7	TGTGCCTGGAGTGTTAGGAGCGGGAGGATCCCCTACGAGCAGTACTTC	CAWSVRSGRIPYEQYF
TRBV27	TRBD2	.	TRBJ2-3	TGTGCCAGCAGTTTAGACGGGGGGGCTACGCAGTATTTT	CASSLDGGATQYF
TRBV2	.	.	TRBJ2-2	TGTGCCAGCAGTGATATCCGGAACACCGGGGAGCTGTTTTTT	CASSDIRNTGELFF
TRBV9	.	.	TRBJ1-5	TGTGCCAGCAGCGTCGACAGTGATCAGCCCCAGCATTTT	CASSVDSDQPQHF
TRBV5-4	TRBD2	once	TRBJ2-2	TGTGCCAGCAGCTTGCTAGCGGGAGACAACACCGGGGAGCTGTTTTTT	CASSLLAGDNTGELFF
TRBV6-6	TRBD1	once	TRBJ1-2	TGTGCCAGCAGTTACTCGAGAGGACAGGGTGGAGGTGGCTACACCTTC	CASSYSRGQGGGGYTF
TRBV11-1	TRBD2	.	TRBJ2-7	TGTGCCAGCAGCTTATACCCCGGACTAGCGGACTTCGAGTCCTACGAGCAGTACTTC	CASSLYPGLADFESYEQYF
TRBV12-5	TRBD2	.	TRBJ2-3	TGTGCTAGTGGTCCCGGGACTAGCGGGGGAACAGATACGCAGTATTTT	CASGPGTSGGTDTQYF
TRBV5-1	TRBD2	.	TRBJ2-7	TGCGCCAGCAGCTGGGGGCGACTAGCGGCCTCCTACGAGCAGTACTTC	CASSWGRLAASYEQYF
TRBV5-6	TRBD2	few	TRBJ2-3	TGTGCCAGCATCGATAGCGGGAGAGCCGGAGATACGCAGTATTTT	CASIDSGRAGDTQYF
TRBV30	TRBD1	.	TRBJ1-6	TGTGCCTGGGAGGGACAGCATAATTCACCCCTCCACTTT	CAWEGQHNSPLHF
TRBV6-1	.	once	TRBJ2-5	TGTGCCAGCAGTGAAGTAGAGGAGACCCAGTACTTC	CASSEVEETQYF
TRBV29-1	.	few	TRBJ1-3	TGCAGCGTTGAAGATTGGGGCAGTGACTCTGGAAACACCATATATTTT	CSVEDWGSDSGNTIYF
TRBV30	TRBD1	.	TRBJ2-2	TGTGCCTGGAGGTTGACAGGGCGTACCGGGGAGCTGTTCTTT	CAWRLTGRTGELFF
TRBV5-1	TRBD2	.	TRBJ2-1	TGCGCCAGCAGCTCGACTAGCGGGAGCTATGAGCAGTTCTTC	CASSSTSGSYEQFF
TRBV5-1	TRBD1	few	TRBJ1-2	TGCGCCAGCAGCGAACAGGGGGACTATGGCTACACCTTC	CASSEQGDYGYTF
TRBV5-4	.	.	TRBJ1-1	TGTGCCAGCAGAGAGGCCCCGGATAGCACTGAAGCTTTCTTT	CASREAPDSTEAFF
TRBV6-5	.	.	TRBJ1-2	TGTGCCAGTCGGGGGAGGGGAGGAAACTATGGCTACACCTTC	CASRGRGGNYGYTF